The present T cell receptor (beta chain) was sequenced within a study of HIV-infected patients and healthy controls. TCRdb reprocessed the 5' RACE reads with MiXCR, giving one entry per CDR3 protein. The data contain approximately 67,000 distinct CDR3 sequences, around 17% of them seen just once; the ten biggest clones take up approximately 6%. This CDR3 is built from 16 residues. Germline lookup yields CDR1 MDHEN and CDR2 SYDVKM. Trimming removed 5 bases from V and 3 bases from J; junction bases left unmatched: 13. This clonotype was obtained from a human donor in good health. This chain links TRBV28 with TRBJ2-7; TRBD1 agrees at 7 bases. Specimen: CD4+ T cells from blood. The CDR3, as DNA: TGTGCCAGCAGTCCTTGGACAGGCGGAAGTGGCTACGAGCAGTACTTC. The encoded protein is CASSPWTGGSGYEQYF.